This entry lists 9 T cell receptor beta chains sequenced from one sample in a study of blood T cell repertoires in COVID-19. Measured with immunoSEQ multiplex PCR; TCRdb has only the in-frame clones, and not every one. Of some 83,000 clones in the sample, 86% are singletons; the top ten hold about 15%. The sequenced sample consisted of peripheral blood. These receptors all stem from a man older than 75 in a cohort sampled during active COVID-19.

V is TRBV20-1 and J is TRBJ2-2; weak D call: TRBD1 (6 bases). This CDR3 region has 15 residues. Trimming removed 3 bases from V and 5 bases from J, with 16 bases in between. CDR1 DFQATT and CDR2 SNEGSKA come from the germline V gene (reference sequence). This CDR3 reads CSASSQGVRTGELFF. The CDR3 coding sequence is TGCAGTGCTAGTTCACAGGGAGTTAGGACCGGGGAGCTGTTTTTT.

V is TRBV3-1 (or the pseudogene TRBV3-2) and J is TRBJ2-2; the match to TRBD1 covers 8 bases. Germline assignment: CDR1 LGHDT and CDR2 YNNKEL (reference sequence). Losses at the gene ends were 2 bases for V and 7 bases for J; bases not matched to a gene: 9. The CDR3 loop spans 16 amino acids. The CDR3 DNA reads TGTGCCAGCAGCCAAACCGGACAGGGCAATTTCGGGGAGCTGTTTTTT. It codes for CASSQTGQGNFGELFF.

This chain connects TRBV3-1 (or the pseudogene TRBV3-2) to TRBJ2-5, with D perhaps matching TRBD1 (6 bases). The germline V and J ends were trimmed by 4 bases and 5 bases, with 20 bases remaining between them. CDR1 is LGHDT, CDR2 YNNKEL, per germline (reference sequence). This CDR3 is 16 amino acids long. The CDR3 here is CASSPSHRVVVETQYF. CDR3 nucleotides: TGTGCCAGCAGCCCCTCCCACAGGGTGGTTGTCGAGACCCAGTACTTC.

CDR3 coding DNA: TGTGCCAGCAGCTTATCAGGACAAGATACGCAGTATTTT. Protein product: CASSLSGQDTQYF. The V gene is TRBV11-2, the J gene TRBJ2-3, with a weak D call TRBD1 (5 bases). Per germline, CDR1 SGHAT and CDR2 FQNNGV. The V and J ends lost 2 bases and 5 bases respectively, with 8 bases between them. The CDR3 consists of 13 residues.

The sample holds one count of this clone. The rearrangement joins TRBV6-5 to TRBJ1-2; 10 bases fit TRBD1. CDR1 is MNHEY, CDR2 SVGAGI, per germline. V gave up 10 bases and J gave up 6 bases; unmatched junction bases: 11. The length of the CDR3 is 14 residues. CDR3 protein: CAIRTGDRGDGYTF. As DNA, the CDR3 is TGTGCCATCCGAACAGGGGACAGGGGTGATGGCTACACCTTC.

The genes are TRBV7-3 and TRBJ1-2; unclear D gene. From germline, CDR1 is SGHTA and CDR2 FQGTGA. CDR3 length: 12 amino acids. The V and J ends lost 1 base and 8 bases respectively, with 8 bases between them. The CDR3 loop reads CASSLINRGYTF. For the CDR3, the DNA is TGTGCCAGCAGCTTAATTAATCGGGGCTACACCTTC.

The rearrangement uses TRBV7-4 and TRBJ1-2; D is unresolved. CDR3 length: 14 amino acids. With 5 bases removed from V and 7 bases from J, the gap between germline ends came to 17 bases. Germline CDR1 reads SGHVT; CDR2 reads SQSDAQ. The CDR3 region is CASSERLGSFGYTF. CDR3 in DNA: TGTGCCAGCAGCGAACGACTTGGGAGCTTTGGCTACACCTTC.

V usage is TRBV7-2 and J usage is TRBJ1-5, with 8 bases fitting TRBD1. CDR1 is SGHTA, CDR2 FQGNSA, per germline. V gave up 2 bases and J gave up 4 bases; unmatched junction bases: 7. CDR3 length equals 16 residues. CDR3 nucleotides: TGTGCCAGCAGCTTATCGGGACAGGTCATAAATCAGCCCCAGCATTTT. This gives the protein CASSLSGQVINQPQHF.

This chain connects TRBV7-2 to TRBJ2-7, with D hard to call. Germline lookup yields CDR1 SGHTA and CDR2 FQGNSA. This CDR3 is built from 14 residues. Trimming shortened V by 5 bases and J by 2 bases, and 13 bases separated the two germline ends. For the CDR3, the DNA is TGTGCCAGCAGCCTACCCCAGGTTCCCTACGAGCAGTACTTC. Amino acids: CASSLPQVPYEQYF.